The 5 T cell receptor beta chains given below trace back to one sample, sequenced in a study of beta chain features in type 1 diabetes. The sequenced template was cDNA made from the entire isolated RNA. Method: immunoSEQ multiplex PCR; TCRdb's copy keeps in-frame clones and lacks some. The sample contains nearly 250,000 clones, approximately 70% of which appear only once. The specimen was naive CD4+ T cells from blood. The receptors derive from a man younger than 40 in good health.

V is TRBV6-5 and J is TRBJ2-3; 9 bases match TRBD1. The CDR3 loop spans 13 amino acids. Trimming cost V 6 bases and J 4 bases; bases outside gene matches: 2. The germline CDR1 and CDR2 sequences are MNHEY and SVGAGI. Written as DNA, the CDR3 is TGTGCCAGCAGCCGGACAGGGGCAGATACGCAGTATTTT. Encoded protein: CASSRTGADTQYF.

Worth noting for this clone: Other nucleotide sequences in the sample specify the same CDR3. The CDR3 here is CASSLDRYEQYF. The DNA of the CDR3 is TGTGCCAGCAGCTTGGACAGGTACGAGCAGTACTTC. The chain has TRBV5-4 and TRBJ2-7; D is possibly TRBD1 (5 bases). CDR3 size: 12 residues. CDR1 SGHNT and CDR2 YYREEE come from the germline V gene (reference sequence). V shed 0 bases and J shed 4 bases, with 5 bases lying between them.

Written as DNA, the CDR3 is TGTGCCAGCAGGTACTCCTACGAGCAGTACTTC. Translated: CASRYSYEQYF. V gene TRBV2 combines with J gene TRBJ2-7; D call uncertain. Trimming pared 6 bases from V and 0 bases from J, leaving 3 bases between. CDR3 length equals 11 residues. Germline CDR1 reads SNHLY; CDR2 reads FYNNEI. The entire variable domain, with the rest obtained from reference TRBV2 and TRBJ2-7, is as follows: EPEVTQTPSHQVTQMGQEVILRCVPISNHLYFYWYRQILGQKVEFLVSFYNNEISEKSEIFDDQFSVERPDGSNFTLKIRSTKLEDSAMYFCASRYSYEQYFGPGTRLTVT.

In this sample, this clone turned up a few times. Within the sample, other DNA sequences also encode this same CDR3. This sequence joins TRBV29-1 and TRBJ2-7, with unresolved D. Looked up from germline, CDR1 is SQVTM and CDR2 is ANQGSEA. There are 12 residues in the CDR3. V gave up 4 bases and J gave up 0 bases, with 7 bases separating them. Here the CDR3 DNA reads TGCAGCGTTGGGGCTAGCTCCTACGAGCAGTACTTC. Translating gives CSVGASSYEQYF.

The gene calls are TRBV25-1 and TRBJ2-2; TRBD1 matches at 9 bases. Trimming took 4 bases from V and 6 from J; bases not matched to a gene: 9. The CDR3 consists of 16 residues. The germline V gene has CDR1 MGHDK and CDR2 SYGVNS. The CDR3, as DNA: TGTGCCAGCAGTGCCCATCCGGGACAGGGAGCCGGGGAGCTGTTTTTT. It yields the protein CASSAHPGQGAGELFF.